A selection of T cell receptor beta chains follows, all from one sample in a study of spatial heterogeneity in lung cancer. TCRdb redid the calling of the 5' RACE reads with MiXCR, one entry per CDR3 protein. The table shows 6,000 to 8,000 distinct CDR3 sequences, with about 8.8% occurring only once. The sequenced sample was normal lung tissue next to the tumor, obtained at surgery. The receptors derive from a male donor with early-stage non-small cell lung cancer. The CDR3 runs from the conserved cysteine through the conserved F or W. Each record gives: J gene, clone size, D gene, V gene, CDR3 length, CDR3 protein, CDR3 DNA. A D gene is named only where the DNA matches it firmly. Expanded clones get a size class; other rows say once, few or many, or leave the size out.

J: TRBJ1-5; size: many; D: NA; V: TRBV12-3/TRBV12-4; length: 15; CDR3: CASSSQDGFNQPQHF; DNA: TGTGCCAGCAGTTCCCAGGACGGCTTCAATCAGCCCCAGCATTTT
J: TRBJ1-5; size: many; D: TRBD1; V: TRBV20-1; length: 14; CDR3: CSAPGTGGNQPQHF; DNA: TGCAGTGCCCCCGGGACAGGGGGCAATCAGCCCCAGCATTTT
J: TRBJ1-5; size: NA; D: TRBD1; V: TRBV5-6; length: 16; CDR3: CASSLRDRAVDQPQHF; DNA: TGTGCCAGCAGCTTGCGGGACAGGGCCGTGGATCAGCCCCAGCATTTT
J: TRBJ2-5; size: many; D: NA; V: TRBV28; length: 11; CDR3: CASSLARTQYF; DNA: TGTGCCAGCAGTTTAGCGCGAACCCAGTACTTC
J: TRBJ2-5; size: large; D: TRBD2; V: TRBV7-2; length: 18; CDR3: CASSLAPSGGPGQETQYF; DNA: TGTGCCAGCAGCTTAGCTCCTAGCGGGGGGCCCGGGCAAGAGACCCAGTACTTC
J: TRBJ2-1; size: many; D: NA; V: TRBV6-2/TRBV6-3; length: 14; CDR3: CASSQFNPRVEQFF; DNA: TGTGCCAGCAGCCAGTTTAACCCCAGGGTTGAGCAGTTCTTC
J: TRBJ2-3; size: many; D: TRBD2; V: TRBV2; length: 15; CDR3: CASSGEGLATDTQYF; DNA: TGTGCCAGCAGTGGTGAGGGACTAGCGACAGATACGCAGTATTTT
J: TRBJ2-5; size: many; D: TRBD2; V: TRBV14; length: 14; CDR3: CASKGLAGQETQYF; DNA: TGTGCCAGCAAGGGACTAGCGGGGCAAGAGACCCAGTACTTC
J: TRBJ2-7; size: medium-sized; D: TRBD2; V: TRBV6-5; length: 14; CDR3: CASSYRGDPDEQYF; DNA: TGTGCCAGCAGTTACCGGGGGGACCCCGACGAGCAGTACTTC
J: TRBJ2-7; size: many; D: TRBD1; V: TRBV6-2/TRBV6-3; length: 16; CDR3: CASSYAPGTASYEQYF; DNA: TGTGCCAGCAGTTACGCCCCCGGGACAGCCTCCTACGAGCAGTACTTC
J: TRBJ1-2; size: medium-sized; D: NA; V: TRBV21-1; length: 8; CDR3: CALYGYTF; DNA: TGTGCTCTTTATGGCTACACCTTC
J: TRBJ2-7; size: NA; D: NA; V: TRBV27; length: 14; CDR3: CASSLGAPLNEQYF; DNA: TGTGCCAGCAGTTTAGGAGCCCCACTAAACGAGCAGTACTTC
J: TRBJ1-6; size: many; D: NA; V: TRBV20-1; length: 13; CDR3: CSAIGGENSPLHF; DNA: TGCAGTGCTATCGGAGGGGAAAATTCACCCCTCCACTTT
J: TRBJ2-3; size: many; D: TRBD1; V: TRBV4-2; length: 15; CDR3: CASSQHGTGPDTQYF; DNA: TGTGCCAGCAGCCAACACGGGACAGGGCCAGATACGCAGTATTTT
J: TRBJ2-7; size: large; D: TRBD1; V: TRBV29-1; length: 13; CDR3: CSVGTGGPNEQYF; DNA: TGCAGCGTCGGGACAGGGGGCCCTAACGAGCAGTACTTC
J: TRBJ2-3; size: many; D: NA; V: TRBV7-9; length: 11; CDR3: CASGDTDTQYF; DNA: TGTGCCAGCGGCGACACAGATACGCAGTATTTT
J: TRBJ2-5; size: many; D: NA; V: TRBV28; length: 18; CDR3: CASSLRPFTERVQETQYF; DNA: TGTGCCAGCAGTTTAAGGCCCTTCACAGAAAGAGTCCAAGAGACCCAGTACTTC
J: TRBJ1-6; size: NA; D: NA; V: TRBV11-2; length: 15; CDR3: CASSNRASYNSPLHF; DNA: TGTGCCAGCAGCAACCGGGCCAGCTATAATTCACCCCTCCACTTT
J: TRBJ2-6; size: many; D: TRBD2; V: TRBV7-9; length: 18; CDR3: CASRPTSGASSGANVLTF; DNA: TGTGCCAGCAGGCCTACTAGCGGGGCGTCCTCTGGGGCCAACGTCCTGACTTTC
J: TRBJ2-2; size: many; D: TRBD2; V: TRBV7-6; length: 16; CDR3: CASSLAGAGDAGELFF; DNA: TGTGCCAGCAGCTTAGCTGGCGCGGGAGACGCCGGGGAGCTGTTTTTT
J: TRBJ2-3; size: medium-sized; D: TRBD2; V: TRBV7-4; length: 16; CDR3: CASSIATSGRSDTQYF; DNA: TGTGCCAGCAGCATCGCCACTAGCGGGAGATCAGATACGCAGTATTTT
J: TRBJ1-2; size: medium-sized; D: NA; V: TRBV20-1; length: 13; CDR3: CSARSTGSYGYTF; DNA: TGCAGTGCTAGATCGACAGGATCCTATGGCTACACCTTC
J: TRBJ1-5; size: many; D: NA; V: TRBV20-1; length: 15; CDR3: CSAMGSAANNQPQHF; DNA: TGCAGTGCTATGGGTTCTGCGGCTAACAATCAGCCCCAGCATTTT
J: TRBJ2-5; size: many; D: NA; V: TRBV19; length: 13; CDR3: CASSNTGSKTQYF; DNA: TGTGCCAGTAGTAATACAGGGTCGAAGACCCAGTACTTC